This T cell receptor beta chain was recovered during a study of T cells in Graves' hyperthyroidism and ophthalmopathy. This clonotype was seen ten or more times. What it recognizes is unknown. Amplification of TCR beta CDR3 regions was performed using RNA transcripts as template. HTBI primers were employed in a first-round RT-PCR of the TCR CDR3. TCRdb recomputed calls from the multiplex PCR reads with MiXCR, one row per CDR3 protein. This table has a few hundred thousand distinct CDR3 sequences, 15% to 19% appearing once. Trimming left V 5 bases short and J 8 bases short, with 14 bases between. Germline loops: CDR1 MNHEY, CDR2 SMNVEV (reference sequence). The CDR3 has 13 residues. Study-level findings and limits: Progression to ophthalmopathy was predicted a median of 6.5 months early.

The source is a woman in her twenties or thirties with Graves' hyperthyroidism. The genes are TRBV27 and TRBJ2-3, with D uncertain. Input material: blood. The CDR3 loop reads CASSLLGRGTQYF. CDR3 nucleotide sequence: TGTGCCAGCAGTCTCCTTGGACGCGGTACGCAGTATTTT.